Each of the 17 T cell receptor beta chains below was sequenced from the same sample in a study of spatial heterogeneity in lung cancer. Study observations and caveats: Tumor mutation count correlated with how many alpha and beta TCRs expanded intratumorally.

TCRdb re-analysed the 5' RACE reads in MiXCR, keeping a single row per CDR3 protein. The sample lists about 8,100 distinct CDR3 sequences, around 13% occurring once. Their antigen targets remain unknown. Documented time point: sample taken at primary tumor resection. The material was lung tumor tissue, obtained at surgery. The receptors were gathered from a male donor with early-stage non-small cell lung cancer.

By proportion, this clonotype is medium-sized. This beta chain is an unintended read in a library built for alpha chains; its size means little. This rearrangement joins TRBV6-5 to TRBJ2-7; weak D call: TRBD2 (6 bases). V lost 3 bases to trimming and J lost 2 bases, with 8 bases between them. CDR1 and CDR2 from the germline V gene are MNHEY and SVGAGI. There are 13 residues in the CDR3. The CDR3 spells CASSYPGAYEQYF. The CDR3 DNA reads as TGTGCCAGCAGTTATCCGGGGGCCTACGAGCAGTACTTC.

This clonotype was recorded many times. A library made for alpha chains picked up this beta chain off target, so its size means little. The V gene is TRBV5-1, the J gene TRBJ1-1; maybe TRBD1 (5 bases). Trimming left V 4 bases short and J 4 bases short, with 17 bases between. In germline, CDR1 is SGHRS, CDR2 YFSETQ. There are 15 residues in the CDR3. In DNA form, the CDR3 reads TGCGCCAGCAGCACTGGGACTTTCGAGGGCACTGAAGCTTTCTTT. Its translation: CASSTGTFEGTEAFF. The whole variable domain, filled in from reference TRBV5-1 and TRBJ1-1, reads KAGVTQTPRYLIKTRGQQVTLSCSPISGHRSVSWYQQTPGQGLQFLFEYFSETQRNKGNFPGRFSGRQFSNSRSEMNVSTLELGDSALYLCASSTGTFEGTEAFFGQGTRLTVV.

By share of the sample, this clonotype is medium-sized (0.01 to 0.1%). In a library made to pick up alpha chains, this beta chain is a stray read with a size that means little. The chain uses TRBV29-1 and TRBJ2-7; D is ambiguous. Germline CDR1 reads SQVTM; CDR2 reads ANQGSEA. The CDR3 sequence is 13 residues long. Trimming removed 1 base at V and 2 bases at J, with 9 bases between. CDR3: CSVEVTNTYEQYF. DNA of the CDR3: TGCAGCGTTGAAGTAACCAACACCTACGAGCAGTACTTC.

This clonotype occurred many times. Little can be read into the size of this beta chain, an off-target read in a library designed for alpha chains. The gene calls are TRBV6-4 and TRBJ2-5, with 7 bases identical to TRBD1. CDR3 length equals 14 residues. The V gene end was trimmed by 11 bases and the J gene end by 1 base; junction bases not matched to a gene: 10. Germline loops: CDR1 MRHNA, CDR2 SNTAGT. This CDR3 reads CACRDSLTQETQYF. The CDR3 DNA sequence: TGTGCCTGCCGGGACAGCCTCACCCAAGAGACCCAGTACTTC.

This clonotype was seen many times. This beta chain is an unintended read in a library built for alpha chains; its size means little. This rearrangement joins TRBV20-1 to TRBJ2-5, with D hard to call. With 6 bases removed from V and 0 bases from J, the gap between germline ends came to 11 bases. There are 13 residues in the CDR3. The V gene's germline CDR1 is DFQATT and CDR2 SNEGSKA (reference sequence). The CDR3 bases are TGCAGTGCCCCTCCCGTCAACCAAGAGACCCAGTACTTC. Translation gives CSAPPVNQETQYF.

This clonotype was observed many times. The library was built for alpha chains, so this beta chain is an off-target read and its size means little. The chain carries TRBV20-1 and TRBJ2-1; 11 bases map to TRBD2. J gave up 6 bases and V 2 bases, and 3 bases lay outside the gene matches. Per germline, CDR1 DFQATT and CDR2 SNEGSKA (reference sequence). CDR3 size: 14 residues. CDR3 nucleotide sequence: TGCAGTGCTAGACATAGCGGGAGGGTCAATGAGCAGTTCTTC. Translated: CSARHSGRVNEQFF.

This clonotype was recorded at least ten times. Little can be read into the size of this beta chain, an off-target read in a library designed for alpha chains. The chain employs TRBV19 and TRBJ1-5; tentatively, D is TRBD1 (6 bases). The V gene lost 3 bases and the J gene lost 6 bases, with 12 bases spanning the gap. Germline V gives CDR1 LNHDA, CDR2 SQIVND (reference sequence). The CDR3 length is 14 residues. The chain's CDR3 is CASSMGGAAQPQHF. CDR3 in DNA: TGTGCCAGTAGTATGGGGGGGGCGGCTCAGCCCCAGCATTTT.

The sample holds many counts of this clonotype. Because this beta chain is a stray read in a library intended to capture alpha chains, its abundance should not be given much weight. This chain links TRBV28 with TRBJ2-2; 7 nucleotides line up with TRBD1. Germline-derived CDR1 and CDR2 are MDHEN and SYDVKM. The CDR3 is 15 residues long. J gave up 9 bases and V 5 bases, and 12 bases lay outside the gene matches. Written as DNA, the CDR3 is TGTGCCAGCAGTCTCCGACAGGGATGGCGTCGGGAGCTGTTTTTT. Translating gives CASSLRQGWRRELFF.

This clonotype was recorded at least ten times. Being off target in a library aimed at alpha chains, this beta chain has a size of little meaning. The CDR3 sequence: CASSYQRQVSNQPQHF. The CDR3 DNA reads as TGTGCCAGCAGTTACCAGCGGCAGGTTAGCAATCAGCCCCAGCATTTT. This chain connects TRBV6-6 to TRBJ1-5; D is unresolved. Germline CDR1 and CDR2: MNHNY and SVGAGI (reference sequence). The CDR3 loop spans 16 amino acids. V lost 2 bases and J 0 bases, leaving 11 bases between the germline ends.

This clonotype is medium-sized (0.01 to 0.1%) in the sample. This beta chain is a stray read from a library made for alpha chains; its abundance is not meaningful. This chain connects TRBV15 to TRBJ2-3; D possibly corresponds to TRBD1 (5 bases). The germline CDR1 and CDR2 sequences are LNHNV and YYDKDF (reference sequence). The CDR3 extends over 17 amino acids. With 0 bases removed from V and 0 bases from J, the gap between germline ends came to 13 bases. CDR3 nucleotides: TGTGCCACCAGCAGAGATTTACAGGCGACGAGCACAGATACGCAGTATTTT. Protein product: CATSRDLQATSTDTQYF.

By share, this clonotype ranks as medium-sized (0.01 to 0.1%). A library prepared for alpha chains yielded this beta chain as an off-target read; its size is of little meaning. The CDR3 reads CASRGLADNEQFF. The CDR3, as DNA: TGTGCCAGCAGGGGACTAGCGGACAATGAGCAGTTCTTC. V is TRBV6-6 and J is TRBJ2-1, with 11 bases matching TRBD2. With 6 bases clipped from V and 5 bases from J, the junction kept 0 bases outside the gene matches. The CDR3 runs to 13 residues. Germline V CDR1 and CDR2: MNHNY, SVGAGI (reference sequence).

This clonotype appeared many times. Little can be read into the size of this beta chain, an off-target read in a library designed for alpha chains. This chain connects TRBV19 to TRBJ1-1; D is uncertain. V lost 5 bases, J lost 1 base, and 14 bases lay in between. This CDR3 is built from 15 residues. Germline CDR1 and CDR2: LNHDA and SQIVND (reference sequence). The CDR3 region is CASSPIPAGNTEAFF. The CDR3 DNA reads TGTGCCAGTAGTCCAATTCCCGCGGGGAACACTGAAGCTTTCTTT.

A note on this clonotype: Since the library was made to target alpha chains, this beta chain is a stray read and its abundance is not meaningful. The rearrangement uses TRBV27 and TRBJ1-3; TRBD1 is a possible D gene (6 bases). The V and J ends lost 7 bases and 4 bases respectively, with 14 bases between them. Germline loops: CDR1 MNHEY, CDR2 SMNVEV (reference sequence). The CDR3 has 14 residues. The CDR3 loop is CASKLGAGGNTIYF. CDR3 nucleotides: TGTGCCAGCAAGCTGGGGGCAGGAGGAAACACCATATATTTT.

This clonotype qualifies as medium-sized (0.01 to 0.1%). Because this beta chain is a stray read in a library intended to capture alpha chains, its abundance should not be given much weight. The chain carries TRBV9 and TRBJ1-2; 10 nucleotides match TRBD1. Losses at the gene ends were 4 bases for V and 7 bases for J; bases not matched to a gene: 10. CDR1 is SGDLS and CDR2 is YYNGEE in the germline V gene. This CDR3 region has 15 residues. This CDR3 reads CASSSSGTGVVGYTF. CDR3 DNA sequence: TGTGCCAGCAGCTCTAGCGGGACAGGGGTGGTTGGCTACACCTTC. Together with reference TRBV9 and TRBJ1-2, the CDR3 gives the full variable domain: DSGVTQTPKHLITATGQRVTLRCSPRSGDLSVYWYQQSLDQGLQFLIQYYNGEERAKGNILERFSAQQFPDLHSELNLSSLELGDSALYFCASSSSGTGVVGYTFGSGTRLTVV.

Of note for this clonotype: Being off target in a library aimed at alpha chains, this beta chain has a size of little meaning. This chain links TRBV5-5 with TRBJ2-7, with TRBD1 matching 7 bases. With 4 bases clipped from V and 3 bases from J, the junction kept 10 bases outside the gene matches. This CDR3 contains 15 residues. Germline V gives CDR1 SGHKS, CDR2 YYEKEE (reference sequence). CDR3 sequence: CASSTTGKEVYEQYF. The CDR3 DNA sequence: TGTGCCAGCAGCACGACAGGGAAGGAGGTCTACGAGCAGTACTTC.

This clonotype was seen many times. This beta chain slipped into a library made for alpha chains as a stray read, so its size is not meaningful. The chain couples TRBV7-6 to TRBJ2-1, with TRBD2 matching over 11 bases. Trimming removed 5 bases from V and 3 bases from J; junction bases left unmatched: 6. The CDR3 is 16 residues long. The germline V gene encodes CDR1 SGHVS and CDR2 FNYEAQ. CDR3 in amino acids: CASSIRLAGFYNEQFF. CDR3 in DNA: TGTGCCAGCAGCATAAGACTAGCGGGGTTCTACAATGAGCAGTTCTTC.

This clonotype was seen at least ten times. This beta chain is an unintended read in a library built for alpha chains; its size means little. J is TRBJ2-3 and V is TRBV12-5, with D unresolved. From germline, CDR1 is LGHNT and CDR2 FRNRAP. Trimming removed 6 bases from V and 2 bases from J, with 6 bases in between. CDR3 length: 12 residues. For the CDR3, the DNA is TGTGCTAGTGGGGTATTCACAGATACGCAGTATTTT. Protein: CASGVFTDTQYF.